A selection of T cell receptor beta chains follows, all from one sample in a study of control samples from healthy donors and cancer patients. TCRdb's table, derived via immunoSEQ multiplex PCR, lists solely in-frame clones and lacks some. With fewer than 200,000 clones in the sample, the ten largest clones hold less than 2.5%. Input material: blood. Receptors were obtained from a woman in her thirties in good health. Both conserved end residues are part of each CDR3. Each record gives: J gene, V gene, CDR3 length, CDR3 protein.

j_gene: TRBJ2-2
v_gene: TRBV24-1
len: 15
CDR3aa: CATTDGGSFTGELFF

j_gene: TRBJ1-2
v_gene: TRBV4-3
len: 17
CDR3aa: CASSQDGLSGLDYGYTF

j_gene: TRBJ1-2
v_gene: TRBV3-1/TRBV3-2
len: 14
CDR3aa: CASSQVTGVYGYTF

j_gene: TRBJ1-1
v_gene: TRBV7-6
len: 13
CDR3aa: CASSLAGSREAFF

j_gene: TRBJ2-4
v_gene: TRBV19
len: 19
CDR3aa: CASNPGLAKSKIAKNIQYF

j_gene: TRBJ2-7
v_gene: TRBV28
len: 16
CDR3aa: CASSRGGSGAVYEQYF

j_gene: TRBJ1-2
v_gene: TRBV12-5
len: 14
CDR3aa: CASGFGTGNFGYTF

j_gene: TRBJ1-2
v_gene: TRBV7-8
len: 15
CDR3aa: CASSLWGQANYGYTF

j_gene: TRBJ2-7
v_gene: TRBV9
len: 16
CDR3aa: CASSAPPGQGVYEQYF

j_gene: TRBJ1-5
v_gene: TRBV2
len: 15
CDR3aa: CASSETGYSNQPQHF

j_gene: TRBJ2-7
v_gene: TRBV5-1
len: 13
CDR3aa: CASSSEGGSEQYF

j_gene: TRBJ2-1
v_gene: TRBV24-1
len: 16
CDR3aa: CATSDPLGTFYNEQFF

j_gene: TRBJ2-7
v_gene: TRBV6-5
len: 14
CDR3aa: CASSSDRPTYEQYF

j_gene: TRBJ1-1
v_gene: TRBV5-1
len: 16
CDR3aa: CASSSYEGAVNTEAFF

j_gene: TRBJ2-1
v_gene: TRBV6-4
len: 15
CDR3aa: CASSDVGVGYNEQFF

j_gene: TRBJ2-4
v_gene: TRBV4-1
len: 16
CDR3aa: CASSQGRGLAKNIQYF

j_gene: TRBJ1-1
v_gene: TRBV5-8
len: 12
CDR3aa: CASSLGDSRAFF

j_gene: TRBJ1-2
v_gene: TRBV24-1
len: 12
CDR3aa: CATSERGLGYTF

j_gene: TRBJ2-3
v_gene: TRBV7-2
len: 15
CDR3aa: CASSPPGQGTDTQYF

j_gene: TRBJ1-2
v_gene: TRBV19
len: 13
CDR3aa: CASSMQGDGGYTF

j_gene: TRBJ1-1
v_gene: TRBV6-6
len: 14
CDR3aa: CASSYAALNTEAFF

j_gene: TRBJ1-2
v_gene: TRBV5-1
len: 13
CDR3aa: CASSLDRMWGYTF

j_gene: TRBJ2-1
v_gene: TRBV6-2/TRBV6-3
len: 15
CDR3aa: CASSIGTGVYQEQFF

j_gene: TRBJ2-2
v_gene: TRBV19
len: 14
CDR3aa: CASSWRGNTGELFF